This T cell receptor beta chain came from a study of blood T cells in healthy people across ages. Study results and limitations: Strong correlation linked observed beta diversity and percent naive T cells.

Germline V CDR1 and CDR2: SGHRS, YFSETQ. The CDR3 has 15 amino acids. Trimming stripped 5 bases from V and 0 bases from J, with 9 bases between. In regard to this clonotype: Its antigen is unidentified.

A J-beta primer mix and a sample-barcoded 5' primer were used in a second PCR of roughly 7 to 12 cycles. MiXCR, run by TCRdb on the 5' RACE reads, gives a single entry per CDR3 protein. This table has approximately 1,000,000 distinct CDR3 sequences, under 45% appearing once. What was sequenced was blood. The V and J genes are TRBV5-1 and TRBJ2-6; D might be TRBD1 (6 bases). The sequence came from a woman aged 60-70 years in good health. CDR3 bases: TGCGCCAGCAGGGACAGTTCCTCTGGGGCCAACGTCCTGACTTTC. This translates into CASRDSSSGANVLTF.